This TCR beta chain is drawn from a study of blood T cell repertoires in COVID-19 (dated by TCRdb to the early 2020s). With regard to the full study: Samples covering the acute and convalescent phases of COVID-19 were provided by collaborators in the United States, Italy and Spain. Where available, HLA class I and class II types were obtained from metadata supplied by the sample provider rather than from assay-based typing. The samples were drawn from two sources: the first 160 participants of the ongoing ImmuneRACE study, and 1,254 subjects contributed by 6 global collaborators. A de-identified subject ID, COVID-19 status, age in years and sex were almost always included in the sample metadata. The repertoires were released in a freely available public database meant as a resource for research on the immune response to SARS-CoV-2. Deeply sampled blood TCRbeta repertoires from subjects exposed to, actively infected with, or recovered from COVID-19 were included in the dataset. The prospective study material was composed of cDNA or gDNA derived from T cells, B-cell-depleted T cells, or PBMCs.

V loses 5 bases at its end and J loses 1 base; junction bases beyond the gene matches: 7. Via the germline V gene (reference sequence), CDR1 is PRHDT and CDR2 FYEKMQ. The CDR3 has 16 amino acids, counting the end cysteine and phenylalanine. Only CDR3 DNA remains: 48 bases, in frame from the first base. Collaborating institutions collected whole blood in K2EDTA tubes following their own protocols. For TCRbeta analysis, collaborators shipped samples in one of three forms: frozen whole blood, isolated PBMCs, or DNA extracted from either of those sample types. General conclusions and limits of the study: The quantity of clinical and demographic metadata differed by source and by participant and was supplied without curation.

As to this clone: It has no known antigen specificity. Base qualities were left out, and no much larger clone turns up one base away.

The immunoSEQ Assay, a bias-controlled multiplex PCR, was used to amplify TCRbeta CDR3 regions from genomic DNA. Per the authors' processing: The number of nucleated cells in each sample was estimated from the amplification of reference gene primers within the assay. Sequence reads were collapsed and filtered to measure the absolute abundance of every unique TCRbeta CDR3 rearrangement. For each sample, productive Simpson clonality was calculated as the square root of Simpson's diversity index across productive rearrangements. TCRdb took over this immuneACCESS table, retaining in-frame rearrangements with V and J assigned. Such tables are incomplete; in checked studies, under half of the missing clones stem from an unresolved V gene, and the remainder is unexplained. Clonal size and the V and J genes are those of that table, whereas D and trimming came from the DNA. Across this sample there are about 150,000 clones, with 75% to 90% seen only once. Together, the top ten hold around 14% of the sample.

The sample was peripheral blood. This clonotype was sampled from a woman in her thirties or forties with acute or convalescent COVID-19. The rearrangement combines TRBV13 with TRBJ2-7, with 11 bases aligning to TRBD1. The CDR3 region reads CASSQGQGAESYEQYF. The nucleotide sequence reads as follows: TGTGCCAGCAGCCAAGGACAGGGGGCGGAGTCCTACGAGCAGTACTTC.